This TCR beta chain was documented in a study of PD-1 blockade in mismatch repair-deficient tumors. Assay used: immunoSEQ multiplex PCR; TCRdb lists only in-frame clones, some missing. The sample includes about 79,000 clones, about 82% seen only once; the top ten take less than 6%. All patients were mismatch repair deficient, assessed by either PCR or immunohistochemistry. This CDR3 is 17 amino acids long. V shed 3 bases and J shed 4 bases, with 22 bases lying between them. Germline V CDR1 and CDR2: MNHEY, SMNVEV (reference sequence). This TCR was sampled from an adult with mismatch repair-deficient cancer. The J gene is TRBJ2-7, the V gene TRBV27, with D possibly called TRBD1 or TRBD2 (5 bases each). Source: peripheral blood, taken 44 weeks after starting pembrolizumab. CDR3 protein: CASSFRLVGEGIYEQYF. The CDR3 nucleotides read TGTGCCAGCAGTTTCAGATTAGTAGGAGAGGGGATTTACGAGCAGTACTTC.